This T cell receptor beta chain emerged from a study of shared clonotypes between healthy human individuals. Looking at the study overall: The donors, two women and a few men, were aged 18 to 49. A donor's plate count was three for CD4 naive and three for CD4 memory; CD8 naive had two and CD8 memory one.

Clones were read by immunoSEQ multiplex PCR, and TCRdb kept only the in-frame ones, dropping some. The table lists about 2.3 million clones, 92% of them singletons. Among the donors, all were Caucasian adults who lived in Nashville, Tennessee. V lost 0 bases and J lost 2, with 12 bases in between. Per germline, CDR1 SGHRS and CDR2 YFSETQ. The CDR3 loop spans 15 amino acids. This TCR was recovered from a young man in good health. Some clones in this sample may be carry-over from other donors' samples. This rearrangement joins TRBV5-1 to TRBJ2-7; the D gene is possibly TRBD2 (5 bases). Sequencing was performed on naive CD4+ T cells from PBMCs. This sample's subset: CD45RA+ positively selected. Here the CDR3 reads CASSLDADFPYEQYF. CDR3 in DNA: TGCGCCAGCAGCTTGGACGCGGACTTCCCCTACGAGCAGTACTTC.